The 14 T cell receptor beta chains reported below all come from one sample, sequenced in a study of T cell repertoires in aging, cancer and after chemotherapy. Rearranged V-D-J TRB sequences were amplified with a mixed TRB-A/B primer pool. MiXCR, applied by TCRdb to the multiplex PCR reads, yields one record per CDR3 protein. The sample holds over 8,500 distinct CDR3 sequences; almost 30% are singletons and the top ten take 1.5% to 2%. Amplification of TCR beta used genomic DNA extracted from peripheral blood. Input material: blood. The receptors shown here come from a human donor in good health.

The V call is TRBV9, the J call TRBJ1-6, with TRBD1 identical over 7 bases. Trimming at V came to 0 bases and at J to 13 bases, leaving 7 bases not matched to a gene. Germline V lookup: CDR1 SGDLS, CDR2 YYNGEE. The CDR3 is 14 residues long. As DNA, the CDR3 is TGTGCCAGCAGCGTAGGGCAGGGGACAGTGCCCCTCCACTTT. It encodes CASSVGQGTVPLHF.

This clonotype was recorded a few times. V usage is TRBV24-1 and J usage is TRBJ2-7; 7 bases map to TRBD2. CDR3 length: 14 amino acids. Unmatched junction bases numbered 5, after V lost 7 bases and J lost 0 bases. CDR1 is KGHDR, CDR2 SFDVKD, per germline. The CDR3: CATSPGGGSYEQYF. For the CDR3, the DNA is TGTGCCACCAGCCCTGGGGGGGGCTCCTACGAGCAGTACTTC.

This chain uses TRBV7-2 with TRBJ2-6; a possible D gene is TRBD1 (5 bases). V lost 3 bases to trimming and J lost 5 bases, with 11 bases between them. The CDR3 extends over 15 amino acids. Germline CDR1 reads SGHTA; CDR2 reads FQGNSA. For the CDR3, the DNA is TGTGCCAGCAGCTTCTTGGCAGGGCGGGCCAACGTCCTGACTTTC. This encodes CASSFLAGRANVLTF.

This clonotype qualifies as medium-sized. The rearrangement links TRBV6-5 to TRBJ1-2; D possibly corresponds to TRBD1 (6 bases). Trimming took off 2 bases at V and 9 bases at J, with 7 bases between the two ends. Germline V lookup: CDR1 MNHEY, CDR2 SVGAGI. The CDR3 is made up of 11 amino acids. CDR3 amino acids: CASSYRDSYTF. For the CDR3, the DNA is TGTGCCAGCAGTTACCGGGACAGCTACACCTTC.

This chain connects TRBV27 to TRBJ2-7, with TRBD2 matching over 11 bases. The germline V gene has CDR1 MNHEY and CDR2 SMNVEV (reference sequence). Trimming took 8 bases from V and 9 from J; bases not matched to a gene: 12. The CDR3 spans 14 residues. The CDR3 coding sequence is TGTGCCAGCCGATTAGCGGGGGGGCCTGGTGCGCAGTACTTC. Residues: CASRLAGGPGAQYF.

The chain is built from TRBV20-1 and TRBJ1-1; 8 bases line up with TRBD1. Germline trimming cut 4 bases from V and 0 bases from J; bases unmatched to any gene: 7. The CDR3 consists of 15 residues. CDR1 is DFQATT, CDR2 SNEGSKA, per germline (reference sequence). CDR3 DNA: TGCAGTGCTAAAGGGACAGGCAAAATGAACACTGAAGCTTTCTTT. Its protein product is CSAKGTGKMNTEAFF.

The chain joins TRBV20-1 to TRBJ2-2, with a tentative D call TRBD1 (5 bases). The germline gives CDR1 DFQATT, CDR2 SNEGSKA (reference sequence). Trimming pared 2 bases from V and 5 bases from J, leaving 15 bases between. The CDR3 runs to 15 residues. The CDR3 protein is CSARRDTGKTGELFF. CDR3 bases: TGCAGTGCTAGAAGGGATACAGGAAAGACCGGGGAGCTGTTTTTT.

This clonotype was counted between two and nine times. The rearrangement joins TRBV7-9 to TRBJ2-5, with 8 bases aligning to TRBD2. Looked up from germline, CDR1 is SEHNR and CDR2 is FQNEAQ (reference sequence). With 4 bases clipped from V and 1 base from J, the junction kept 8 bases outside the gene matches. This CDR3 region has 16 residues. The CDR3 loop is CASSSLAGGAQETQYF. The CDR3 DNA reads TGTGCCAGCAGCTCCTTGGCGGGGGGTGCCCAAGAGACCCAGTACTTC.

The chain employs TRBV6-1 and TRBJ2-4, with D hard to call. Germline V gives CDR1 MNHNS, CDR2 SASEGT. This CDR3 has 12 residues. V lost 4 bases, J lost 6 bases, and 7 bases lay in between. The CDR3 spells CASSAMGNIQYF. In DNA, the CDR3 is TGTGCCAGCAGTGCAATGGGAAACATTCAGTACTTC.

This clonotype showed up just a few times. The CDR3 region is CASSLGDSGANVLTF. As DNA, the CDR3 is TGTGCCAGCAGCTTGGGGGACTCTGGGGCCAACGTCCTGACTTTC. The chain carries TRBV5-6 and TRBJ2-6; D remains unclear. Per the germline V gene, CDR1 is SGHDT and CDR2 is YYEEEE. The CDR3 loop spans 15 amino acids. V was clipped by 0 bases and J by 0 bases, with 4 bases between them.

This chain joins TRBV7-9 and TRBJ2-3; TRBD1 might be the D (5 bases). The CDR3 spans 15 residues. Looked up from germline, CDR1 is SEHNR and CDR2 is FQNEAQ (reference sequence). Trimming left V 4 bases short and J 0 bases short, with 11 bases between. The CDR3 protein is CASSSTGSSTDTQYF. As DNA, the CDR3 is TGTGCCAGCAGCTCAACAGGATCTAGCACAGATACGCAGTATTTT.

The rearrangement links TRBV6-2 or TRBV6-3 to TRBJ2-5; possibly TRBD2 for D (6 bases). Germline-derived CDR1 and CDR2 are MNHEY and SVGEGT. Trimming took 0 bases from V and 2 from J, leaving 10 bases between them. The CDR3 consists of 15 residues. CDR3 amino acids: CASSYSWGTQETQYF. The CDR3 DNA is TGTGCCAGCAGTTACTCGTGGGGGACTCAAGAGACCCAGTACTTC.

The rearrangement links TRBV20-1 to TRBJ2-7; TRBD2 is a possible D gene (5 bases). CDR1 is DFQATT and CDR2 is SNEGSKA in the germline V gene (reference sequence). The V end was cut by 5 bases, the J end by 4 bases, with 24 bases between. CDR3 length: 16 amino acids. CDR3 in DNA: TGCAGTGCTCCTCACCTGCTTCGGGGTGATCGGTACGAGCAGTACTTC. The encoded protein is CSAPHLLRGDRYEQYF.

The table lists this clonotype with a few counts. The V call is TRBV5-6, the J call TRBJ1-5, with 7 bases aligning to TRBD1. CDR1 SGHDT and CDR2 YYEEEE come from the germline V gene. V shed 2 bases and J 3 bases; nucleotides not matched to a gene: 5. The CDR3 is 15 residues long. Written as DNA, the CDR3 is TGTGCCAGCAGCTTACGGCAGGGGGTCAATCAGCCCCAGCATTTT. The encoded protein is CASSLRQGVNQPQHF.